The 22 T cell receptor beta chains reported below all come from one sample, sequenced in a study of CD8 T cells in Susac syndrome. Random-hexamer reverse transcription was applied to roughly 0.45 to 1 ug RNA. A single record per CDR3 protein comes from TCRdb applying MiXCR to the immunoSEQ multiplex PCR reads. There are 100,000 to 150,000 distinct CDR3 sequences in the sample; 85% to 95% occur only once, and about 0.29% lies in the top ten. Material: CD8+ T cells from PBMCs. The receptors originated from a human donor with Susac syndrome.

CDR3 in amino acids: CASSQVARGAYEQYF. In DNA, the CDR3 is TGCGCCAGCAGCCAAGTGGCCAGGGGGGCCTACGAGCAGTACTTC. The chain recombines TRBV4-3 with TRBJ2-7; D is perhaps TRBD1 (7 bases). The CDR3 totals 15 residues. Trimming stripped 1 base from V and 2 bases from J, with 12 bases between. Germline assignment: CDR1 LGHNA and CDR2 YSLEER.

V gene TRBV20-1 combines with J gene TRBJ2-7; tentative D call: TRBD1 (6 bases). Trimming removed 6 bases at V and 1 base at J, with 25 bases between. Germline loops: CDR1 DFQATT, CDR2 SNEGSKA (reference sequence). This CDR3 is 17 amino acids long. CDR3 protein: CSALTGSPSALSYEQYF. For the CDR3, the DNA is TGCAGTGCGCTGACAGGCTCCCCCTCGGCCCTTTCCTACGAGCAGTACTTC.

The chain is built from TRBV9 and TRBJ2-1; tentative D call: TRBD2 (5 bases). CDR3 length equals 14 residues. The germline CDR1 and CDR2 sequences are SGDLS and YYNGEE. Trimming cost V 4 bases and J 5 bases, with 13 bases left between them. This CDR3 is CASSTRGIDNEQFF. In DNA form, the CDR3 reads TGTGCCAGCAGCACCCGGGGTATCGACAATGAGCAGTTCTTC.

The gene calls are TRBV7-9 and TRBJ1-4; D ambiguous. Germline CDR1 and CDR2: SEHNR and FQNEAQ (reference sequence). V dropped 1 base and J dropped 11 bases, with 8 bases sitting between them. The CDR3 length is 12 residues. Here the CDR3 reads CASSLDRTKLFF. CDR3 coding DNA: TGTGCCAGCAGCTTAGACCGGACCAAACTGTTTTTT.

This chain links TRBV29-1 with TRBJ2-7; 9 nucleotides align to TRBD1. Germline V gene sequence: CDR1 SQVTM, CDR2 ANQGSEA. The V gene end was trimmed by 1 base and the J gene end by 0 bases; junction bases not matched to a gene: 4. The CDR3 consists of 15 residues. CDR3 sequence (DNA): TGCAGCGTTGAAGGTGGGACAGGGCCCTCCTACGAGCAGTACTTC. Translated: CSVEGGTGPSYEQYF.

The chain joins TRBV6-2 or TRBV6-3 to TRBJ1-5; a possible D gene is TRBD1 (5 bases). V was trimmed by 2 bases and J by 0 bases, leaving 23 bases between them. Germline CDR1 MNHEY, CDR2 SVGEGT. The CDR3 has 20 amino acids. The CDR3: CASSYHPAGTVKASNQPQHF. The CDR3 nucleotides read TGTGCCAGCAGTTACCACCCGGCAGGGACCGTAAAGGCTAGCAATCAGCCCCAGCATTTT.

The chain employs TRBV29-1 and TRBJ2-7; D possibly uses TRBD1 or TRBD2 (6 bases each). This CDR3 is built from 13 residues. Germline V lookup: CDR1 SQVTM, CDR2 ANQGSEA. Trimming removed 4 bases from V and 2 bases from J, with 12 bases in between. The CDR3 bases are TGCAGCGTTGGTTCGGGGGCGCCCTACGAGCAGTACTTC. Translated: CSVGSGAPYEQYF.

The rearrangement links TRBV27 to TRBJ1-2, with D unclear. V was trimmed by 5 bases and J by 4 bases, leaving 14 bases between them. The germline CDR1 and CDR2 sequences are MNHEY and SMNVEV (reference sequence). The CDR3 has 14 residues. The CDR3 region has the DNA TGTGCCAGCAGTAGTACGGCGGGAGGCTATGGCTACACCTTC. It encodes CASSSTAGGYGYTF.

This chain links TRBV10-3 with TRBJ2-1, with D uncertain. There are 12 residues in the CDR3. Germline CDR1 is ENHRY and CDR2 is SYGVKD. Trimming removed 0 bases from V and 4 bases from J, with 1 base in between. CDR3 bases: TGTGCCATCAGTGAGTCGTACAATGAGCAGTTCTTC. It specifies CAISESYNEQFF.

The chain employs TRBV30 and TRBJ1-1; perhaps TRBD1 as D (5 bases). Looked up from germline, CDR1 is GTSNPN and CDR2 is SVGIG (reference sequence). V was clipped by 2 bases and J by 1 base, with 11 bases between them. This CDR3 is built from 14 residues. DNA of the CDR3: TGTGCCTGGAGTCGGGACTACAAGAACACTGAAGCTTTCTTT. This encodes CAWSRDYKNTEAFF.

This chain uses TRBV9 with TRBJ2-2; no clear D. The CDR3 has 12 amino acids. CDR1 is SGDLS and CDR2 is YYNGEE in the germline V gene. Trimming pared 2 bases from V and 10 bases from J, leaving 9 bases between. CDR3 residues: CASSVSSQELFF. The DNA for the CDR3 is TGTGCCAGCAGCGTCAGTAGCCAGGAGCTGTTTTTT. The full variable domain, rest sourced from reference TRBV9 and TRBJ2-2, is DSGVTQTPKHLITATGQRVTLRCSPRSGDLSVYWYQQSLDQGLQFLIQYYNGEERAKGNILERFSAQQFPDLHSELNLSSLELGDSALYFCASSVSSQELFFGEGSRLTVL.

V and J are TRBV7-9 and TRBJ1-1; D gene ambiguous. Deletions cut 2 bases from V and 0 bases from J, with 13 bases between. CDR1 is SEHNR, CDR2 FQNEAQ, per germline (reference sequence). The CDR3 is 16 residues long. The CDR3 reads CASSLPPRLMNTEAFF. The CDR3 nucleotides read TGTGCCAGCAGCTTACCGCCTAGACTGATGAACACTGAAGCTTTCTTT. The complete variable domain, with remaining parts taken from reference TRBV7-9 and TRBJ1-1, reads DTGVSQNPRHKITKRGQNVTFRCDPISEHNRLYWYRQTLGQGPEFLTYFQNEAQLEKSRLLSDRFSAERPKGSFSTLEIQRTEQGDSAMYLCASSLPPRLMNTEAFFGQGTRLTVV.

The chain joins TRBV29-1 to TRBJ2-1; D is unclear. The CDR3 loop spans 13 amino acids. The germline V and J ends were trimmed by 7 bases and 0 bases, with 10 bases remaining between them. CDR1 and CDR2 (germline): SQVTM, ANQGSEA. CDR3: CSAAPSSYNEQFF. CDR3 sequence (DNA): TGCAGCGCAGCCCCAAGCTCCTACAATGAGCAGTTCTTC.

The V and J genes are TRBV7-2 and TRBJ2-1; the match to TRBD1 covers 7 bases. CDR1 is SGHTA, CDR2 FQGNSA, per germline. V was pared by 1 base and J by 0 bases, with 6 bases of the junction left unmatched. This CDR3 has 17 amino acids. CDR3 sequence reads: CASSLGPGQDSYNEQFF. DNA for the CDR3: TGTGCCAGCAGCTTAGGCCCTGGACAGGACTCCTACAATGAGCAGTTCTTC.

This clonotype was picked up one time. J is TRBJ1-2 and V is TRBV27; maybe TRBD1 (5 bases). The CDR3 is made up of 16 amino acids. In germline, CDR1 is MNHEY, CDR2 SMNVEV (reference sequence). The V end was cut by 6 bases, the J end by 6 bases, with 23 bases between. The CDR3 region has the DNA TGTGCCAGCAGACCTAGTCGGGCAGGGAGTAGCGATGGCTACACCTTC. This translates into CASRPSRAGSSDGYTF.

This rearrangement joins TRBV4-2 to TRBJ2-1, with 11 positions matching TRBD2. Germline values: CDR1 LGHNA, CDR2 YNFKEQ. J lost 10 bases, V lost 5 bases, and 7 bases had no gene match. CDR3 length: 14 residues. This chain's CDR3 is CASSSSGGAQEQFF. The CDR3 bases are TGTGCCAGCAGCAGTAGCGGGGGGGCCCAGGAGCAGTTCTTC.

This clonotype was seen a handful of times. V and J are TRBV5-1 and TRBJ2-2; D is unresolved. The CDR3 is 12 amino acids. V was trimmed by 3 bases and J by 5 bases, leaving 5 bases between them. CDR1 is SGHRS, CDR2 YFSETQ, per germline. This chain's CDR3 is CASSWKTGELFF. CDR3 nucleotides: TGCGCCAGCAGCTGGAAGACCGGGGAGCTGTTTTTT.

The chain is built from TRBV20-1 and TRBJ2-6, with D possibly called TRBD1 or TRBD2 (5 bases each). CDR1 and CDR2 from the germline V gene are DFQATT and SNEGSKA (reference sequence). V was shortened by 5 bases and J by 0 bases, with 17 bases between the two germline ends. This CDR3 contains 17 residues. CDR3 DNA sequence: TGCAGTGCTCAATTAGGGGCGGGTAGCTCTGGGGCCAACGTCCTGACTTTC. This translates into CSAQLGAGSSGANVLTF.

The rearrangement uses TRBV29-1 and TRBJ2-7; D uncertain. CDR1 and CDR2 (germline): SQVTM, ANQGSEA. The CDR3 is 11 residues long. V was pared by 1 base and J by 0 bases, with 1 base between. This chain's CDR3 is CSVEVSYEQYF. The CDR3 DNA sequence: TGCAGCGTTGAAGTCTCCTACGAGCAGTACTTC.

The chain joins TRBV11-2 to TRBJ2-7; the D gene could be TRBD1 or TRBD2 (6 bases each). The CDR3 contains 14 residues. Trimming pared 1 base from V and 2 bases from J, leaving 9 bases between. Germline CDR1 reads SGHAT; CDR2 reads FQNNGV. The chain's CDR3 is CASSLAGATYEQYF. CDR3 in DNA: TGTGCCAGCAGCTTAGCGGGGGCGACCTACGAGCAGTACTTC.

The rearrangement uses TRBV5-1 and TRBJ2-1, with a possible D match to TRBD2 (5 bases). Trimming shortened V by 4 bases and J by 9 bases, and 17 bases separated the two germline ends. Germline loops: CDR1 SGHRS, CDR2 YFSETQ. CDR3 size: 14 residues. CDR3 sequence reads: CASSPSGLAVEQFF. The DNA for the CDR3 is TGCGCCAGCAGCCCGAGCGGACTCGCGGTTGAGCAGTTCTTC.

The V call is TRBV12-3 or TRBV12-4, the J call TRBJ1-1; no reliable D call. The CDR3 runs to 16 residues. V lost 10 bases and J lost 0, with 21 bases in between. The CDR3 loop is CAIRSRTLSMNTEAFF. The CDR3 DNA is TGTGCCATACGATCTAGGACTCTCTCGATGAACACTGAAGCTTTCTTT.